This is a list of T cell receptor beta chains from one sample in a study of T cells after yellow fever vaccination. TCRdb ran MiXCR on the 5' RACE reads and lists one entry per CDR3 protein. The profile shows a few hundred thousand distinct CDR3 sequences, roughly 8.3% of them singletons. This sample comprised PBMCs, obtained more than 35 days after the first yellow fever vaccination. The receptor set was obtained from a young man who received the YFV17D yellow fever vaccine. Each CDR3 is given with its conserved first and last residue. D genes are given only for firm matches. Some rows mark clone size as missing; the rest say once, few, many or name a class of expanded clone.

j_gene | d_gene | v_gene | abundance | CDR3aa | CDR3nt
TRBJ1-3 | . | TRBV4-1 | many | CASSHPSGNTIYF | TGCGCCAGCAGCCACCCCTCTGGAAACACCATATATTTT
TRBJ2-1 | TRBD1 | TRBV5-1 | many | CASSLRTGGEQFF | TGCGCCAGCAGCCTTAGGACAGGGGGTGAGCAGTTCTTC
TRBJ2-7 | . | TRBV4-1 | few | CASSQEPGQTYEQYF | TGCGCCAGCAGCCAAGAACCGGGCCAAACCTACGAGCAGTACTTC
TRBJ2-3 | . | TRBV6-1 | few | CASRGGTANTDTQYF | TGTGCCAGCCGGGGGGGGACAGCTAACACAGATACGCAGTATTTT
TRBJ2-1 | . | TRBV5-1 | few | CASSTSGVDEQFF | TGCGCCAGCAGCACCTCAGGGGTCGATGAGCAGTTCTTC
TRBJ2-1 | . | TRBV12-3/TRBV12-4 | few | CASGDAAEQFF | TGTGCCAGCGGAGACGCGGCTGAGCAGTTCTTC
TRBJ1-4 | . | TRBV7-9 | . | CASRRGAATNEKLFF | TGTGCCAGCCGCCGGGGGGCCGCAACTAATGAAAAACTGTTTTTT
TRBJ1-1 | . | TRBV5-1 | many | CASSLVPSQGTEAFF | TGCGCCAGCAGCTTGGTCCCTTCACAGGGCACTGAAGCTTTCTTT
TRBJ2-1 | TRBD2 | TRBV5-4 | many | CASSGAGGLAEQFF | TGTGCCAGCAGCGGAGCGGGGGGGCTAGCGGAGCAGTTCTTC
TRBJ1-2 | . | TRBV3-1 | . | CASSQDSLRGYTF | TGTGCCAGCAGCCAAGATAGTCTACGGGGCTACACCTTC
TRBJ1-6 | . | TRBV18 | few | CASSLVGGNNSPLHF | TGTGCCAGCTCACTTGTCGGGGGGAATAATTCACCCCTCCACTTT
TRBJ2-1 | . | TRBV5-1 | many | CASSSGQLTYNEQFF | TGCGCCAGCAGCTCTGGACAGCTCACCTACAATGAGCAGTTCTTC
TRBJ2-5 | . | TRBV3-1 | few | CASSLLEGTQYF | TGTGCCAGCAGCCTCTTAGAGGGGACCCAGTACTTC
TRBJ2-7 | TRBD1 | TRBV12-3/TRBV12-4 | many | CASSPRARDRVSYEQYF | TGTGCCAGCAGCCCTAGGGCGAGGGACAGAGTATCCTACGAGCAGTACTTC
TRBJ2-1 | TRBD1 | TRBV7-3 | few | CASSLQKGAGLEQFF | TGTGCCAGCAGCTTACAAAAGGGGGCAGGATTAGAGCAGTTCTTC
TRBJ2-3 | TRBD2 | TRBV7-2 | many | CASSFSAGIERRDTQYF | TGTGCCAGCAGCTTTTCAGCGGGAATTGAGCGTCGGGATACGCAGTATTTT
TRBJ1-1 | . | TRBV6-5 | . | CASSYSLAINEAFF | TGTGCCAGCAGTTACTCTTTAGCCATAAATGAAGCTTTCTTT
TRBJ1-2 | . | TRBV25-1 | few | CASSEIDYGYTF | TGTGCCAGCAGTGAAATAGATTATGGCTACACCTTC
TRBJ1-5 | . | TRBV28 | . | CAHRALAQPQHF | TGTGCCCACAGGGCGTTGGCTCAGCCCCAGCATTTT
TRBJ1-1 | . | TRBV5-1 | few | CASSPLRLEDTEAFF | TGCGCCAGCAGCCCACTGAGGTTGGAGGACACTGAAGCTTTCTTT
TRBJ1-2 | . | TRBV6-1 | many | CASSEGGVDYGYTF | TGTGCCAGCAGTGAAGGGGGGGTGGACTATGGCTACACCTTC
TRBJ1-6 | TRBD1 | TRBV7-6 | . | CASSSLGTGTQSLHF | TGTGCCAGCAGCTCCCTCGGGACAGGGACACAATCCCTCCACTTT
TRBJ2-4 | . | TRBV19 | few | CASSRPGWRGALAKNIQYF | TGTGCCAGTAGTCGACCCGGCTGGAGGGGCGCGCTAGCCAAAAACATTCAGTACTTC
TRBJ1-1 | TRBD1 | TRBV5-1 | few | CASSHRDRTNTEAFF | TGCGCCAGCAGCCACCGGGACAGAACGAACACTGAAGCTTTCTTT
TRBJ1-2 | . | TRBV3-1 | . | CASSPRPGGYTF | TGTGCCAGCAGCCCCCGACCGGGTGGCTACACCTTC
TRBJ1-1 | . | TRBV9 | . | CASSVGPGYTEAFF | TGTGCCAGCAGCGTAGGGCCAGGGTACACTGAAGCTTTCTTT
TRBJ1-1 | . | TRBV7-9 | . | CASSSSGRNTEAFF | TGTGCCAGCAGCTCTTCCGGGAGGAACACTGAAGCTTTCTTT
TRBJ2-7 | TRBD1 | TRBV7-3 | . | CASSLRGTGSYEQYF | TGTGCCAGCAGCTTAAGGGGGACAGGTTCCTACGAGCAGTACTTC
TRBJ1-1 | TRBD1 | TRBV27 | many | CAPGGTNTEAFF | TGTGCCCCAGGGGGGACGAACACTGAAGCTTTCTTT
TRBJ2-1 | . | TRBV7-2 | . | CASSSTHSYNEQFF | TGTGCCAGCAGCTCAACACACTCCTACAATGAGCAGTTCTTC
TRBJ2-5 | TRBD2 | TRBV6-2/TRBV6-3 | few | CASSRAGTSVETQYF | TGTGCCAGCAGCCGCGCCGGGACTAGCGTGGAGACCCAGTACTTC
TRBJ2-1 | . | TRBV11-2 | . | CASSLDPRGDEQFF | TGTGCCAGCAGCTTAGACCCTAGAGGCGATGAGCAGTTCTTC
TRBJ2-7 | . | TRBV19 | few | CASAQAHEQYF | TGTGCCAGCGCACAGGCCCACGAGCAGTACTTC
TRBJ2-6 | TRBD1 | TRBV7-2 | . | CASSLVAGGGGANVLTF | TGTGCCAGCAGCTTAGTTGCAGGGGGCGGTGGGGCCAACGTCCTGACTTTC
TRBJ2-2 | . | TRBV27 | . | CASTANTGELFF | TGTGCCAGCACAGCGAACACCGGGGAGCTGTTTTTT
TRBJ2-5 | TRBD1 | TRBV6-1 | many | CASTQGVPETQYF | TGTGCCAGCACCCAGGGGGTGCCTGAGACCCAGTACTTC
TRBJ1-3 | . | TRBV4-2 | few | CASSQERLGFGNTIYF | TGTGCCAGCAGCCAAGAACGTCTGGGTTTTGGAAACACCATATATTTT
TRBJ1-5 | . | TRBV12-3/TRBV12-4 | many | CASSLARNQPQHF | TGTGCCAGCAGTTTAGCGCGAAATCAGCCCCAGCATTTT
TRBJ1-1 | . | TRBV5-4 | . | CASSSPSGGLSMNTEAFF | TGTGCCAGCAGCTCCCCTTCCGGGGGTCTAAGCATGAACACTGAAGCTTTCTTT
TRBJ1-4 | TRBD1 | TRBV18 | once | CASSLDQTGFGEKLFF | TGTGCCAGCTCACTCGACCAGACAGGGTTCGGTGAAAAACTGTTTTTT
TRBJ2-3 | . | TRBV6-5 | . | CASSYSGVVADTQYF | TGTGCCAGCAGTTACTCAGGGGTAGTCGCAGATACGCAGTATTTT
TRBJ2-7 | TRBD1 | TRBV20-1 | few | CSAPVPDRVGEQYF | TGCAGTGCTCCTGTACCGGACAGGGTGGGCGAGCAGTACTTC
TRBJ2-4 | . | TRBV20-1 | . | CSARGGAPGLVGVIQYF | TGCAGTGCTAGAGGGGGGGCCCCCGGACTAGTCGGGGTCATTCAGTACTTC
TRBJ2-3 | . | TRBV5-1 | many | CASSTAGPRDTQYF | TGCGCCAGCAGCACCGCGGGGCCCCGGGATACGCAGTATTTT
TRBJ2-7 | . | TRBV27 | . | CASSLSRGFYEQYF | TGTGCCAGCAGTTTATCGCGAGGGTTCTACGAGCAGTACTTC